This passage covers 9 T cell receptor beta chains from one sample sequenced in a study of neurological immune-mediated disorders. TCRdb reanalysed the 5' RACE reads using MiXCR and keeps one entry per CDR3 protein. Of roughly 76,000 distinct CDR3 sequences in the sample, about 3% were seen once. Material: PBMCs. These receptors were taken from a woman aged 50 to 60 with multiple sclerosis.

In this sample, this clonotype turned up many times. The V and J genes are TRBV5-1 and TRBJ2-1; D is undetermined. The CDR3 is 17 residues long. V shed 1 base and J shed 0 bases, with 14 bases lying between them. Germline CDR1 reads SGHRS; CDR2 reads YFSETQ. CDR3 residues: CASSLNQRRSSYNEQFF. CDR3 nucleotides: TGCGCCAGCAGCTTGAACCAGCGACGGAGCTCCTACAATGAGCAGTTCTTC. The full variable domain, rest sourced from reference TRBV5-1 and TRBJ2-1, is KAGVTQTPRYLIKTRGQQVTLSCSPISGHRSVSWYQQTPGQGLQFLFEYFSETQRNKGNFPGRFSGRQFSNSRSEMNVSTLELGDSALYLCASSLNQRRSSYNEQFFGPGTRLTVL.

This clonotype was counted at least ten times. The chain's CDR3 is CASRHRGTGPNSNQPQHF. CDR3 in DNA: TGTGCCAGCAGACATAGAGGGACAGGACCTAATAGCAATCAGCCCCAGCATTTT. This chain links TRBV6-2 or TRBV6-3 with TRBJ1-5; TRBD1 matches at 8 bases. With 6 bases clipped from V and 0 bases from J, the junction kept 13 bases outside the gene matches. CDR1 is MNHEY, CDR2 SVGEGT, per germline. The CDR3 runs 18 residues.

The sample holds many counts of this clonotype. The chain is built from TRBV4-3 and TRBJ2-3; TRBD2 matches at 7 bases. The ends lost 4 bases at V and 4 bases at J; junction bases unmatched: 8. There are 15 residues in the CDR3. The germline V gene has CDR1 LGHNA and CDR2 YSLEER. The CDR3 region has the DNA TGCGCCAGCAGCCGGGACTATACGCCTGCAGATACGCAGTATTTT. Its translation is CASSRDYTPADTQYF.

This clonotype was seen at least ten times. CDR3: CASSAGTPGGSSYNEQFF. The CDR3 nucleotides are TGTGCCAGCAGCGCAGGGACGCCTGGGGGGAGTTCCTACAATGAGCAGTTCTTC. The chain joins TRBV5-4 to TRBJ2-1; TRBD2 is a possible D gene (6 bases). Trimming removed 4 bases at V and 1 base at J, with 21 bases between. The CDR3 contains 18 residues. CDR1 and CDR2 from the germline V gene are SGHNT and YYREEE (reference sequence).

This clonotype has a count of ten or more. The chain links TRBV19 to TRBJ2-7; 7 bases agree with TRBD1. With 3 bases clipped from V and 3 bases from J, the junction kept 5 bases outside the gene matches. The CDR3 totals 14 residues. The germline gives CDR1 LNHDA, CDR2 SQIVND (reference sequence). This chain's CDR3 is CASSIRTGSYEQYF. CDR3 DNA: TGTGCCAGTAGTATTCGGACAGGAAGCTACGAGCAGTACTTC.

At least ten counts were recorded for this clonotype. A much larger clone differs by one base, so this may be a read error. This chain joins TRBV20-1 and TRBJ2-3; D gene ambiguous. Trimming removed 6 bases from V and 6 bases from J, with 10 bases in between. The CDR3 totals 11 residues. From germline, CDR1 is DFQATT and CDR2 SNEGSKA (reference sequence). The CDR3 sequence: CSANNSDTQYF. Written as DNA, the CDR3 is TGCAGTGCCAACAATTCCGATACGCAGTATTTT.

This clonotype has a count of ten or more. The gene calls are TRBV5-1 and TRBJ1-4; 8 bases align to TRBD1. CDR1 and CDR2 from the germline V gene are SGHRS and YFSETQ. V lost 3 bases and J lost 7; bases outside the gene matches: 5. This CDR3 spans 14 amino acids. The CDR3 DNA reads as TGCGCCAGCAGCTCGGACAGGGAATTTGAAAAACTGTTTTTT. This codes for CASSSDREFEKLFF.

This clonotype was detected ten times or more. The chain recombines TRBV7-7 with TRBJ2-1, with D possibly being TRBD1 (6 bases). With 5 bases removed from V and 6 bases from J, the gap between germline ends came to 11 bases. CDR1 and CDR2 (germline): SSHAT, FNYEAQ (reference sequence). The CDR3 contains 13 residues. The CDR3: CASSQVRGNEQFF. The CDR3 bases are TGTGCCAGCAGCCAAGTCAGGGGCAATGAGCAGTTCTTC.

This clonotype was counted at least ten times. The chain is built from TRBV5-1 and TRBJ2-1, with a weak D call TRBD1 (6 bases). The CDR3 spans 16 residues. V lost 3 bases and J lost 0, with 13 bases in between. Per germline, CDR1 SGHRS and CDR2 YFSETQ. CDR3 sequence reads: CASSSTGTLSYNEQFF. In nucleotides, the CDR3 is TGCGCCAGCAGCTCTACCGGGACACTCTCCTACAATGAGCAGTTCTTC.